What follows is one TCR beta chain and its context. Its antigen is not known. These data come from a study of beta chain features in type 1 diabetes. Germline V lookup: CDR1 GTSNPN, CDR2 SVGIG (reference sequence). The CDR3 totals 14 residues. V was pared by 2 bases and J by 1 base, with 4 bases of the junction left unmatched. Each sorted fraction was over 95% pure. Investigators reverse transcribed all isolated RNA, so they sequenced expressed TCRB transcripts. Clones were read by immunoSEQ multiplex PCR, and TCRdb kept only the in-frame ones, dropping some. Among 450,000 to 550,000 clones listed, about 29% were seen once. Study conclusions and caveats: Since sequencing was performed on cDNA, cells with high TCR expression could be over-represented.

Sample: naive CD4+ T cells from blood. The clonotype comes from a man younger than 35 in good health. The V gene is TRBV30, the J gene TRBJ2-5, with TRBD2 identical over 7 bases. Written as DNA, the CDR3 is TGTGCCTGGAGTTCAGGCGGGAGCCAAGAGACCCAGTACTTC. It codes for CAWSSGGSQETQYF.